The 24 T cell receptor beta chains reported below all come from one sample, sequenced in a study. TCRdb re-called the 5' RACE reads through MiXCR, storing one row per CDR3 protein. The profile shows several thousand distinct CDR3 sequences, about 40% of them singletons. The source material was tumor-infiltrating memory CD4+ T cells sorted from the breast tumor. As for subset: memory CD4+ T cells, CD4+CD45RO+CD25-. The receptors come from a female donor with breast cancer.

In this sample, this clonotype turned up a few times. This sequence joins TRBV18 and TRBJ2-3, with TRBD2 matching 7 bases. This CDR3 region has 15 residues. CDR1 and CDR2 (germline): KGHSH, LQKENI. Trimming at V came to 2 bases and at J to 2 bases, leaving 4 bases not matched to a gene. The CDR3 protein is CASSPLGGSTDTQYF. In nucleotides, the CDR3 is TGTGCCAGCTCACCATTGGGAGGGTCCACAGATACGCAGTATTTT. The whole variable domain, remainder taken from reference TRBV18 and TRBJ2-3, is NAGVMQNPRHLVRRRGQEARLRCSPMKGHSHVYWYRQLPEEGLKFMVYLQKENIIDESGMPKERFSAEFPKEGPSILRIQQVVRGDSAAYFCASSPLGGSTDTQYFGPGTRLTVL.

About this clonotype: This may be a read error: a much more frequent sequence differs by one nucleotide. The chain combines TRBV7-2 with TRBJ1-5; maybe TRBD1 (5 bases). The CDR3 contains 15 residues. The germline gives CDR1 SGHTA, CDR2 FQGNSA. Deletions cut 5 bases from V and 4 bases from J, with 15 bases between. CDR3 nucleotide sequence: TGTGCCAGCAGCCCCGGGAGAGGGGAGAATCAGCCCCAGCATTTT. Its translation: CASSPGRGENQPQHF. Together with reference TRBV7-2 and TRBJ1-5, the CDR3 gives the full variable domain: GAGVSQSPSNKVTEKGKDVELRCDPISGHTALYWYRQSLGQGLEFLIYFQGNSAPDKSGLPSDRFSAERTGGSVSTLTIQRTQQEDSAVYLCASSPGRGENQPQHFGDGTRLSIL.

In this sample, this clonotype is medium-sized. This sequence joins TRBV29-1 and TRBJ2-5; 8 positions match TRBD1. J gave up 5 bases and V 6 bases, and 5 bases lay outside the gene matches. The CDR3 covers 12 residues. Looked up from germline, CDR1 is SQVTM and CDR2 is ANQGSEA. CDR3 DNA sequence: TGCAGCGTAGAGACAGGGGCGGAGACCCAGTACTTC. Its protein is CSVETGAETQYF.

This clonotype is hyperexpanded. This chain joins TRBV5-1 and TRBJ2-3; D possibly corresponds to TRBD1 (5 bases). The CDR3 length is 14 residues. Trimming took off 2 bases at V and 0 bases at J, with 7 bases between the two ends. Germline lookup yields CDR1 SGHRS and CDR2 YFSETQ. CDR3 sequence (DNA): TGCGCCAGCAGCTTTGGACAAAGCACAGATACGCAGTATTTT. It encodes CASSFGQSTDTQYF. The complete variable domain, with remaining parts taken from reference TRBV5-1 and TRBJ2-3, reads KAGVTQTPRYLIKTRGQQVTLSCSPISGHRSVSWYQQTPGQGLQFLFEYFSETQRNKGNFPGRFSGRQFSNSRSEMNVSTLELGDSALYLCASSFGQSTDTQYFGPGTRLTVL.

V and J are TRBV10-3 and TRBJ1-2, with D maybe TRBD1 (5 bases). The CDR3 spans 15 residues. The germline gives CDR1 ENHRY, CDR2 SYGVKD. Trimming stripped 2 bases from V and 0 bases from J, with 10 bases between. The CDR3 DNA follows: TGTGCCATCAGTGAGGATCAGGGCGCTAACTATGGCTACACCTTC. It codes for CAISEDQGANYGYTF.

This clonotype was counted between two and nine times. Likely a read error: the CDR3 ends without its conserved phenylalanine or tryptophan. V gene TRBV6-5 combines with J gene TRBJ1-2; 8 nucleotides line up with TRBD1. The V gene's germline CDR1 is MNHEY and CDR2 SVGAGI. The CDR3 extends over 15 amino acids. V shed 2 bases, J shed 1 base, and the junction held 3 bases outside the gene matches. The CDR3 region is CASSYTGGFNYGYTP. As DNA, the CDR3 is TGTGCCAGCAGTTACACAGGGGGGTTTAACTATGGCTACACCCCC.

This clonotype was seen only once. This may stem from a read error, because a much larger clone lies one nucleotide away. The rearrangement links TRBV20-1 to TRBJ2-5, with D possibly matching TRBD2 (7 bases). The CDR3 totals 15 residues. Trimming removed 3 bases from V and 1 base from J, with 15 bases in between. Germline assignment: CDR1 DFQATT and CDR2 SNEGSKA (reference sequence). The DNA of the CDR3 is TGCAGTGCTAGTTTGGGGGGAGGGGGCCAAGAGACCCAGTACTTC. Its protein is CSASLGGGGQETQYF.

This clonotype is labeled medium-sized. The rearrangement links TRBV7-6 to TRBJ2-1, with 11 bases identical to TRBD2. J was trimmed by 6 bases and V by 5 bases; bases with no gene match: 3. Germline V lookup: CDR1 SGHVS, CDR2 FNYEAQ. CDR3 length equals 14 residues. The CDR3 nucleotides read TGTGCCAGCAGCGGGACTAGCGGACGCAATGAGCAGTTCTTC. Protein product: CASSGTSGRNEQFF.

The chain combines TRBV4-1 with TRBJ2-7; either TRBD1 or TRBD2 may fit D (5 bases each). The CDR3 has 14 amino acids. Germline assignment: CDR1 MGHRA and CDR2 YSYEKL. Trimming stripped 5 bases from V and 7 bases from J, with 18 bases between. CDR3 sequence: CASSCRDLGKEQYF. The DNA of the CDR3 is TGCGCCAGCAGCTGCCGGGACCTCGGAAAAGAGCAGTACTTC.

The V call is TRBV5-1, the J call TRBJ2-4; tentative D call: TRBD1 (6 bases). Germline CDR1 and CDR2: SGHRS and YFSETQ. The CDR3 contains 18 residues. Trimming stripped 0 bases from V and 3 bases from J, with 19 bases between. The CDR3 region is CASSLALGQPGSKNIQYF. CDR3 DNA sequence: TGCGCCAGCAGCTTGGCCTTAGGACAGCCTGGGAGCAAAAACATTCAGTACTTC.

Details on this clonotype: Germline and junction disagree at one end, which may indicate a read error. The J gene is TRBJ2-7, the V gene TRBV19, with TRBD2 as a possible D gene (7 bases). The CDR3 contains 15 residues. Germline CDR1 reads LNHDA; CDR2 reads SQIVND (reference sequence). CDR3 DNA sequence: TGTGCTAGTAGCCACCCGGGGGGCAAGGGCTACGAGCAGTACTTC. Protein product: CASSHPGGKGYEQYF.

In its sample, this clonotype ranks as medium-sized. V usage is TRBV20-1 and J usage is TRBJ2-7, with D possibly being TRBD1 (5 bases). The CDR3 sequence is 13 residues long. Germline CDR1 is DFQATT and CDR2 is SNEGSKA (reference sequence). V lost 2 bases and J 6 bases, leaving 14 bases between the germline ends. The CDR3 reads CSARRRVWGEQYF. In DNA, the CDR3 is TGCAGTGCTAGACGCAGGGTGTGGGGCGAGCAGTACTTC.

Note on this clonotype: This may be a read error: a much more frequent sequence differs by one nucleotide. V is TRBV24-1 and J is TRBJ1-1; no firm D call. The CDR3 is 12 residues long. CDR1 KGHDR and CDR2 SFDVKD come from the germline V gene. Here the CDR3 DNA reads TGTGCCACCAGAAACACGAACACTGAAGCTTCCTTT. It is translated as CATRNTNTEASF.

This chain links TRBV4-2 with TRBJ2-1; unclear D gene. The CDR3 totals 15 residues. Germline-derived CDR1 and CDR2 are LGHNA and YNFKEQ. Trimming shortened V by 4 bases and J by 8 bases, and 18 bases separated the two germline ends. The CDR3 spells CASSLKERGGDEQFF. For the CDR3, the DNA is TGTGCCAGCAGCCTCAAGGAGCGTGGTGGAGATGAGCAGTTCTTC.

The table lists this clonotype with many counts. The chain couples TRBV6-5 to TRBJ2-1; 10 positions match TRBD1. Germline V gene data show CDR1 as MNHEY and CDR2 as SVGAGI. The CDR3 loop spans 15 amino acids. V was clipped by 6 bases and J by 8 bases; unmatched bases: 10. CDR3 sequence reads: CASSSGQGGTDEQFF. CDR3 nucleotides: TGTGCCAGCAGCTCCGGACAGGGGGGGACCGATGAGCAGTTCTTC.

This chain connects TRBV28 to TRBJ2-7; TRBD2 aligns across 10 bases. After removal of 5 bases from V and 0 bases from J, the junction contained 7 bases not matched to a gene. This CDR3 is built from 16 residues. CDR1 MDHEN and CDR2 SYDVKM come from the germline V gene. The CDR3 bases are TGTGCCAGCAGTCAGGCTAGCGGGGGCTGCTCCTACGAGCAGTACTTC. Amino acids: CASSQASGGCSYEQYF.

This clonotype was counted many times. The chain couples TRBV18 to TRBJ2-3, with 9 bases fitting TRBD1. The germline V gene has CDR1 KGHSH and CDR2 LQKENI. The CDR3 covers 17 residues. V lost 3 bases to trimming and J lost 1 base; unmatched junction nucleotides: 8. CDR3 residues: CASSPTRQGVGTDTQYF. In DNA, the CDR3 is TGTGCCAGCTCACCTACTCGACAGGGGGTCGGCACAGATACGCAGTATTTT.

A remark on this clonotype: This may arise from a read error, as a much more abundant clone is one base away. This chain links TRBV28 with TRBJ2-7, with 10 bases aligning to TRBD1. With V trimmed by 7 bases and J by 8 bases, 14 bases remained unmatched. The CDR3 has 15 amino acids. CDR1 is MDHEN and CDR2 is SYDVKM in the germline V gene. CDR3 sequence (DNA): TGTGCCAGCAAGGGGGGGGGGACAGGGGTCGGCAAGCAGTACTTC. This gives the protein CASKGGGTGVGKQYF.

The CDR3 spells CASRESDTEAFF. The CDR3 nucleotides are TGTGCCAGCAGAGAATCGGACACTGAAGCTTTCTTT. This rearrangement joins TRBV2 to TRBJ1-1; no clear D gene. Germline values: CDR1 SNHLY, CDR2 FYNNEI. With 6 bases removed from V and 3 bases from J, the gap between germline ends came to 8 bases. This CDR3 region has 12 residues.

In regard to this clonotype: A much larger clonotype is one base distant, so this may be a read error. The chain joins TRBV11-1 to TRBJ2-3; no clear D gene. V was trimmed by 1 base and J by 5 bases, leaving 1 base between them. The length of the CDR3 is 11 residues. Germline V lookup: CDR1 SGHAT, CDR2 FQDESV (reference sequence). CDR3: CASSLEDTQYF. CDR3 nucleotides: TGTGCCAGCAGCTTAGAAGATACGCAGTATTTT.

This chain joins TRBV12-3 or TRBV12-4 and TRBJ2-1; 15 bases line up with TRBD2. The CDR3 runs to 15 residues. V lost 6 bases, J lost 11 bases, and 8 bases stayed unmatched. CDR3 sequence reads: CASSLGLAGGEKQFF. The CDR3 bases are TGTGCCAGCAGCCTAGGACTAGCGGGAGGGGAAAAGCAGTTCTTC.

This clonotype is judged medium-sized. CDR3 protein: CASSRLVDDEQFF. The CDR3 coding sequence is TGTGCCAGCAGCAGACTAGTGGACGATGAGCAGTTCTTC. The rearrangement uses TRBV7-3 and TRBJ2-1, with D perhaps TRBD2 (6 bases). This CDR3 has 13 residues. V lost 5 bases and J lost 8, with 13 bases in between. From germline, CDR1 is SGHTA and CDR2 FQGTGA.

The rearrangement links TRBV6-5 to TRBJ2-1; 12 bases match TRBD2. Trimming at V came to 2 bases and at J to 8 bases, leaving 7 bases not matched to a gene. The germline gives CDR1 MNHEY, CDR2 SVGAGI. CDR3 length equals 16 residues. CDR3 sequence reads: CASSYLSSGRADEQFF. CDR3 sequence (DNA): TGTGCCAGCAGTTACCTGTCTAGCGGGAGGGCCGATGAGCAGTTCTTC.

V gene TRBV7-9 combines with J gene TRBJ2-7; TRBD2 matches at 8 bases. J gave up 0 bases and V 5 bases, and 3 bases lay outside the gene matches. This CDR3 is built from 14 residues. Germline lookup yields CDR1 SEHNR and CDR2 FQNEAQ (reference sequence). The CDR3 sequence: CASSRGGVSYEQYF. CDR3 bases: TGTGCCAGCAGCCGGGGGGGGGTCTCCTACGAGCAGTACTTC.